This is a list of T cell receptor beta chains from one sample in a study of naive and memory T cell subsets. TCRdb called the UMI-ligation and nested PCR reads again in MiXCR, with one record for every CDR3 protein. The sample carries 120,000 to 150,000 distinct CDR3 sequences, over 20% recorded once. The source material was naive CD4+ T cells from blood. These receptors were collected from a human donor in good health. CDR3s include the opening cysteine and the closing phenylalanine or tryptophan. The order of the fields is clone size, CDR3 length, D gene, V gene, J gene, CDR3 protein, CDR3 DNA. D genes are given only for firm matches. Only part of the rows carry a size: once, few, many, or a class if the clone is expanded.

clone_size: many; cdr3_length: 17; d_call: TRBD1; v_call: TRBV6-5; j_call: TRBJ1-1; cdr3_aa: CASSLQLGQGASSEAFF; cdr3_nt: TGTGCCAGCAGTCTACAACTCGGACAGGGGGCTAGCTCTGAAGCTTTCTTT
clone_size: few; cdr3_length: 12; d_call: NA; v_call: TRBV29-1; j_call: TRBJ2-2; cdr3_aa: CSAKSNTGELFF; cdr3_nt: TGCAGCGCCAAGTCCAACACCGGGGAGCTGTTTTTT
clone_size: NA; cdr3_length: 16; d_call: NA; v_call: TRBV2; j_call: TRBJ2-5; cdr3_aa: CASRRGDRANQETQYF; cdr3_nt: TGTGCCAGCCGTAGGGGGGACAGAGCTAACCAAGAGACCCAGTACTTC
clone_size: NA; cdr3_length: 15; d_call: TRBD2; v_call: TRBV27; j_call: TRBJ2-1; cdr3_aa: CASSLLTSGSYEQFF; cdr3_nt: TGTGCCAGCAGTTTATTAACTAGCGGTAGTTATGAGCAGTTCTTC
clone_size: NA; cdr3_length: 13; d_call: NA; v_call: TRBV6-1; j_call: TRBJ1-1; cdr3_aa: CASSAGATTEAFF; cdr3_nt: TGTGCCAGCAGTGCAGGGGCGACCACTGAAGCTTTCTTT
clone_size: few; cdr3_length: 15; d_call: NA; v_call: TRBV6-1; j_call: TRBJ2-1; cdr3_aa: CASSEAPRGANEQFF; cdr3_nt: TGTGCCAGCAGTGAAGCTCCGCGAGGGGCCAATGAGCAGTTCTTC
clone_size: NA; cdr3_length: 13; d_call: NA; v_call: TRBV6-4; j_call: TRBJ2-3; cdr3_aa: CASSDQYADTQYF; cdr3_nt: TGTGCCAGCAGTGACCAGTACGCAGATACGCAGTATTTT
clone_size: few; cdr3_length: 15; d_call: NA; v_call: TRBV19; j_call: TRBJ2-3; cdr3_aa: CASRGVYSSTDTQYF; cdr3_nt: TGTGCCAGTAGGGGGGTCTACTCTAGCACAGATACGCAGTATTTT
clone_size: NA; cdr3_length: 11; d_call: NA; v_call: TRBV29-1; j_call: TRBJ2-1; cdr3_aa: CSAGIKLEQFF; cdr3_nt: TGCAGCGCCGGAATTAAGTTAGAGCAGTTCTTC
clone_size: NA; cdr3_length: 13; d_call: NA; v_call: TRBV13; j_call: TRBJ1-2; cdr3_aa: CASSPVQGGGYTF; cdr3_nt: TGTGCCAGCAGCCCCGTACAGGGAGGCGGCTACACCTTC